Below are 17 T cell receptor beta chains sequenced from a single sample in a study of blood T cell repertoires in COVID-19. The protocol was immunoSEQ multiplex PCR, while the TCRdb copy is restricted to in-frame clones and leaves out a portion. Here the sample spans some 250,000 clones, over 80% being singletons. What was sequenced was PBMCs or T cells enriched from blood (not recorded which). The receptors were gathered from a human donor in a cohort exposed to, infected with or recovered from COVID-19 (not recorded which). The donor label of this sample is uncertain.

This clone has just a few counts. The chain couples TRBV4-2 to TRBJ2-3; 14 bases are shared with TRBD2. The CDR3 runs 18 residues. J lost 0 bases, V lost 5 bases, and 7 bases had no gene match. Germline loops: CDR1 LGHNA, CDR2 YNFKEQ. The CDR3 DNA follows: TGTGCCAGCAGCGATGGACTAGCGGGGGGCGCTAGCACAGATACGCAGTATTTT. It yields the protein CASSDGLAGGASTDTQYF.

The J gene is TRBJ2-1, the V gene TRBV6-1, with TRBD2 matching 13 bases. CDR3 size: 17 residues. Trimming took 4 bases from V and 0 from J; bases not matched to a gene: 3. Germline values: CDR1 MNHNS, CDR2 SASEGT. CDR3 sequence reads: CASSAGTSGVSYNEQFF. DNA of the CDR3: TGTGCCAGCAGTGCCGGGACTAGCGGGGTCTCCTACAATGAGCAGTTCTTC.

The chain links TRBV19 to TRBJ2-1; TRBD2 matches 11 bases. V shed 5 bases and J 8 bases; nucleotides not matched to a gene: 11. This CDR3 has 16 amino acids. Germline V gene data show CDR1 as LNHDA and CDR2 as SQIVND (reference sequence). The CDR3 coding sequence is TGTGCCAGTAGTCTTGCCGGGACTAGCGGCGTCCATGAGCAGTTCTTC. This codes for CASSLAGTSGVHEQFF.

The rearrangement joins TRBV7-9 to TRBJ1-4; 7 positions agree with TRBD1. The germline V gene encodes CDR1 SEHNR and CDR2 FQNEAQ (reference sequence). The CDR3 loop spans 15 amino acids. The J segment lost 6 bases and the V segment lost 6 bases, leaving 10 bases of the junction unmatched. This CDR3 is CASSPNRGMYEKLFF. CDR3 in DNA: TGTGCCAGCAGTCCGAACAGGGGAATGTATGAAAAACTGTTTTTT. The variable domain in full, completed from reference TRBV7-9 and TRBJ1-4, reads DTGVSQNPRHKITKRGQNVTFRCDPISEHNRLYWYRQTLGQGPEFLTYFQNEAQLEKSRLLSDRFSAERPKGSFSTLEIQRTEQGDSAMYLCASSPNRGMYEKLFFGSGTQLSVL.

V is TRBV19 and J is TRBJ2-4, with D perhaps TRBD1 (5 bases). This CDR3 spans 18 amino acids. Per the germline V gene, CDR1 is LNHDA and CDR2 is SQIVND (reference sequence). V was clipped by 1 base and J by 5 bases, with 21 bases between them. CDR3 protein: CASSIVLRTSGNQNIQYF. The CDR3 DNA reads TGTGCCAGTAGTATAGTTCTCCGGACCTCAGGGAACCAAAACATTCAGTACTTC.

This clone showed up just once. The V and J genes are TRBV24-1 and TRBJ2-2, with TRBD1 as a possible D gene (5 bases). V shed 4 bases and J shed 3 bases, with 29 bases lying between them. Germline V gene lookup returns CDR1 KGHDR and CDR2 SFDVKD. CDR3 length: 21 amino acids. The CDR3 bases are TGTGCCACCAGTGAAGTCAGGGATGATGGGTCAGTTGCCCGCTACACCGGGGAGCTGTTTTTT. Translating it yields CATSEVRDDGSVARYTGELFF.

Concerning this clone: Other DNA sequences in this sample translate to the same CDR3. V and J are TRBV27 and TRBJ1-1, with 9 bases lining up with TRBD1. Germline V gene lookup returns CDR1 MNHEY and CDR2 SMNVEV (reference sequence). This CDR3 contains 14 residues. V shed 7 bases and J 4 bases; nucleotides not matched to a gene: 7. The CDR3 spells CASIKQGAGTEAFF. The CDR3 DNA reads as TGTGCCAGCATCAAACAGGGGGCAGGCACTGAAGCTTTCTTT.

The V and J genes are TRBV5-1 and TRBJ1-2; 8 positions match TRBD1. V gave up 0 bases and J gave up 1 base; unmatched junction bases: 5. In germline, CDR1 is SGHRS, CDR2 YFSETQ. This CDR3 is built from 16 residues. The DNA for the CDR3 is TGCGCCAGCAGCTTGGGACAGGGGCTACTTAACTATGGCTACACCTTC. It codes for CASSLGQGLLNYGYTF.

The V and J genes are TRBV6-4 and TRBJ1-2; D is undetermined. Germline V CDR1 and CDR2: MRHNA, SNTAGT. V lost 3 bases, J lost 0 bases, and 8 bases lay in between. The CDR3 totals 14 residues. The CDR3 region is CASSEMRANYGYTF. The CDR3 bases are TGTGCCAGCAGTGAGATGAGAGCTAACTATGGCTACACCTTC.

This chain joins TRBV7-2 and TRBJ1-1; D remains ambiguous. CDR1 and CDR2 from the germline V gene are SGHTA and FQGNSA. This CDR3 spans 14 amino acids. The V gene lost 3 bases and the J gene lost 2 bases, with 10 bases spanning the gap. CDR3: CASSLEPANTEAFF. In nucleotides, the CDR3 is TGTGCCAGCAGCTTGGAGCCGGCAAACACTGAAGCTTTCTTT.

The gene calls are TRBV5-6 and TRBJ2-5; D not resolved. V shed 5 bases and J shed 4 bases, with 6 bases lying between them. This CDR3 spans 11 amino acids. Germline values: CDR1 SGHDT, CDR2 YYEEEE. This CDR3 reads CASSSLETQYF. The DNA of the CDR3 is TGTGCCAGCAGTTCCCTAGAGACCCAGTACTTC.

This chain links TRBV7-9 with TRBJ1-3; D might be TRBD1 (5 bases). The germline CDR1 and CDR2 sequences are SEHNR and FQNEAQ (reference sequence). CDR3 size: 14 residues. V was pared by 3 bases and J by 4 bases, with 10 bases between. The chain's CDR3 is CASSFSGYGNTIYF. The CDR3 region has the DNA TGTGCCAGCAGCTTTTCAGGGTACGGAAACACCATATATTTT.

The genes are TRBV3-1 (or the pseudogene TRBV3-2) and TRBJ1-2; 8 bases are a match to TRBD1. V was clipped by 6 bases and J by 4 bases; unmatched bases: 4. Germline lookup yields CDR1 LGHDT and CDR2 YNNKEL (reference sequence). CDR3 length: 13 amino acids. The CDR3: CASSEGQAYGYTF. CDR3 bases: TGTGCCAGCAGTGAGGGACAGGCCTATGGCTACACCTTC.

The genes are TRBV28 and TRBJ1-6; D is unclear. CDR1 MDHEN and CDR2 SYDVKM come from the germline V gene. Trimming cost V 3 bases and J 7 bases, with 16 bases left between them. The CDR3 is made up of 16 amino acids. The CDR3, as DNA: TGTGCCAGCAGTTTGAATATCGGGTTTGACAATTCACCCCTCCACTTT. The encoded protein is CASSLNIGFDNSPLHF.

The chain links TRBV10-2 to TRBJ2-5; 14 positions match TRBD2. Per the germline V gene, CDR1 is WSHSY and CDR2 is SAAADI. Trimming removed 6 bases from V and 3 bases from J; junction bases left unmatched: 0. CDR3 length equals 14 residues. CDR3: CASRGLAGEETQYF. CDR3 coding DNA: TGCGCCAGCAGGGGACTAGCGGGGGAAGAGACCCAGTACTTC.

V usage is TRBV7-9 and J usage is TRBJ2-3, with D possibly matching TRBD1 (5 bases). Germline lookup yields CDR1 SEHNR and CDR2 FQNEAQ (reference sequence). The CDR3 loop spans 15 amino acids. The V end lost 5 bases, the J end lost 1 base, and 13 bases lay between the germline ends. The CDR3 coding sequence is TGTGCCAGCAGCCTCCCGCCCAGGGGCACAGATACGCAGTATTTT. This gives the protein CASSLPPRGTDTQYF.

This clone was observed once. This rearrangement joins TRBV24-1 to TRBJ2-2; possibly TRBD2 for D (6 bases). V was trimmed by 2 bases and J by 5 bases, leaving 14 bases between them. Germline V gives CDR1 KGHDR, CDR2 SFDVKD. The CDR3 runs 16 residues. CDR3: CATSDYQLRGTGELFF. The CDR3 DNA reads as TGTGCCACCAGTGATTATCAGTTGCGGGGAACCGGGGAGCTGTTTTTT.